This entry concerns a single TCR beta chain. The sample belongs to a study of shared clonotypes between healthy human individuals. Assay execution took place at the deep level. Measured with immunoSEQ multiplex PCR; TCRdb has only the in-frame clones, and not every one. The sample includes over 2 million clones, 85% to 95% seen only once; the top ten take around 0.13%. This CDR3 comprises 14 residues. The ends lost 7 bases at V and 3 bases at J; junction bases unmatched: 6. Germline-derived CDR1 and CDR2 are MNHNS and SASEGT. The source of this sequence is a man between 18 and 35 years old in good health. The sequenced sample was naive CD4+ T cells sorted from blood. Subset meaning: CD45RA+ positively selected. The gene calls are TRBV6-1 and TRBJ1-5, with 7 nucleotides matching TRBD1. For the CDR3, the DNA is TGTGCCAGCAACTGGGGACAGCCCAATCAGCCCCAGCATTTT. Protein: CASNWGQPNQPQHF.